Below, 13 T cell receptor beta chains from the same sample are listed, as sequenced in a study of shared clonotypes between healthy human individuals (dated by TCRdb to between 2020 and 2021). Library generation was performed with the immunoSEQ multiplex PCR assay. TCRdb re-hosts the immuneACCESS table, in-frame sequences only. Its copies lack some clones; in the studies checked, an unresolved V gene accounts for under half of them, and the cause for the rest is not known. Counted in this sample were millions of clones; 85% to 95% of them appeared once. The top ten constitute 0.13% of the sample. Sequencing was done on a sample of naive CD4+ T cells sorted from blood. Explained via the paper, the cell subset or site label denotes: CD45RA+ positively selected. Receptors originate from a young man in good health.

This clone was observed a handful of times. A much larger clone is a single base away; this may be a read error. In the same sample, other DNA sequences code for this CDR3. The J gene is TRBJ1-1, the V gene TRBV30, with D possibly TRBD1 on 5 matching bases. The V end lost 3 bases, the J end lost 1 base, and 9 bases lay between the germline ends. The CDR3 extends over 13 amino acids. Germline V gives CDR1 GTSNPN, CDR2 SVGIG (reference sequence). The CDR3 loop is CAWRAQGNTEAFF. CDR3 bases: TGTGCCTGGAGGGCTCAGGGGAACACTGAAGCTTTCTTT.

Remarks on this clone: The same CDR3 can be traced to other DNA sequences in this sample. The genes are TRBV19 and TRBJ2-5, with 7 bases that match TRBD1. V shed 4 bases and J 2 bases; nucleotides not matched to a gene: 1. The CDR3 has 13 amino acids. Germline CDR1 LNHDA, CDR2 SQIVND (reference sequence). CDR3: CASSRGQQETQYF. The CDR3, as DNA: TGTGCCAGTAGTAGGGGACAGCAAGAGACCCAGTACTTC.

A few counts support this clone. The chain carries TRBV10-3 and TRBJ1-6; no firm D call. Trimming removed 6 bases from V and 7 bases from J, with 10 bases in between. Germline loops: CDR1 ENHRY, CDR2 SYGVKD. This CDR3 comprises 13 residues. The CDR3 loop is CAIRQRENSPLHF. DNA of the CDR3: TGTGCCATCAGACAGAGAGAGAATTCACCCCTCCACTTT.

The rearrangement joins TRBV9 to TRBJ2-7; possibly TRBD2 for D (6 bases). V lost 3 bases and J lost 7, with 17 bases in between. Germline CDR1 and CDR2: SGDLS and YYNGEE. The CDR3 sequence is 14 residues long. CDR3 in DNA: TGTGCCAGCAGCGACCGTAGTGGAGGGTGGGAGCAGTACTTC. As protein: CASSDRSGGWEQYF.

The rearrangement uses TRBV15 and TRBJ2-5; D may be TRBD1 (6 bases). Trimming stripped 1 base from V and 5 bases from J, with 14 bases between. Germline V CDR1 and CDR2: LNHNV, YYDKDF (reference sequence). This CDR3 is built from 15 residues. CDR3: CATSRADSTWETQYF. The CDR3 DNA reads TGTGCCACCAGCAGAGCGGACAGCACGTGGGAGACCCAGTACTTC.

Concerning this clone itself: The same CDR3 can be traced to other DNA sequences in this sample. The chain is built from TRBV7-8 and TRBJ2-2; unclear D gene. The V gene's germline CDR1 is SGHVS and CDR2 FQNEAQ. V was trimmed by 2 bases and J by 1 base, leaving 5 bases between them. The CDR3 has 14 residues. The CDR3 DNA reads TGTGCCAGCAGCTTACGAGAGAACACCGGGGAGCTGTTTTTT. Protein sequence: CASSLRENTGELFF. Supplemented by reference TRBV7-8 and TRBJ2-2, the full variable domain reads GAGVSQSPRYKVAKRGQDVALRCDPISGHVSLFWYQQALGQGPEFLTYFQNEAQLDKSGLPSDRFFAERPEGSVSTLKIQRTQQEDSAVYLCASSLRENTGELFFGEGSRLTVL.

The chain joins TRBV11-2 to TRBJ1-6; 12 nucleotides match TRBD1. The length of the CDR3 is 18 residues. J was trimmed by 4 bases and V by 1 base; bases with no gene match: 5. Germline V gene data show CDR1 as SGHAT and CDR2 as FQNNGV. This CDR3 is CASSLAGQGAPYNSPLHF. The CDR3, as DNA: TGTGCCAGCAGCTTAGCGGGACAGGGGGCACCGTATAATTCACCCCTCCACTTT.

The gene calls are TRBV7-8 and TRBJ1-2, with TRBD1 as a possible D gene (5 bases). The ends were cut back, 4 bases at V and 7 bases at J, with 10 bases in the middle. Germline assignment: CDR1 SGHVS and CDR2 FQNEAQ. There are 12 residues in the CDR3. The CDR3 spells CASSSGAIGYTF. The CDR3 bases are TGTGCCAGCAGCTCCGGGGCTATTGGCTACACCTTC.

The chain uses TRBV29-1 and TRBJ2-2; TRBD1 or TRBD2 may be the D gene (5 bases each). The CDR3 runs 16 residues. Trimming shortened V by 5 bases and J by 5 bases, and 21 bases separated the two germline ends. The V gene's germline CDR1 is SQVTM and CDR2 ANQGSEA. The CDR3 DNA is TGCAGCGTTTCAAGCTCCGGGACGGCCGTTACCGGGGAGCTGTTTTTT. Amino acid sequence: CSVSSSGTAVTGELFF.

The rearrangement joins TRBV18 to TRBJ1-2, with D possibly TRBD1 on 6 matching bases. The CDR3 spans 15 residues. CDR1 is KGHSH, CDR2 LQKENI, per germline. V dropped 3 bases and J dropped 2 bases, with 13 bases sitting between them. The CDR3 DNA reads as TGTGCCAGCTCACCCTCAAATGACAGGAACTATGGCTACACCTTC. This encodes CASSPSNDRNYGYTF.

The V and J genes are TRBV4-1 and TRBJ1-5; 11 bases match TRBD1. Germline V gene data show CDR1 as MGHRA and CDR2 as YSYEKL. CDR3 length: 22 amino acids. V gave up 4 bases and J gave up 2 bases; unmatched junction bases: 22. CDR3 DNA sequence: TGCGCCAGCAGCCTGATTGTGTGGACAGGGGGCAGTATTGGGATCGGCAATCAGCCCCAGCATTTT. Its translation is CASSLIVWTGGSIGIGNQPQHF.

This chain connects TRBV2 to TRBJ2-3; 7 nucleotides align to TRBD2. Germline V gives CDR1 SNHLY, CDR2 FYNNEI. V lost 1 base to trimming and J lost 2 bases; unmatched junction nucleotides: 3. The CDR3 has 15 amino acids. The CDR3 sequence is CASSEERGDTDTQYF. The CDR3 DNA sequence: TGTGCCAGCAGTGAAGAGCGGGGAGACACAGATACGCAGTATTTT.

This sequence joins TRBV4-1 and TRBJ1-3; D call uncertain. The CDR3 length is 18 residues. Trimming took off 4 bases at V and 0 bases at J, with 19 bases between the two ends. CDR1 and CDR2 from the germline V gene are MGHRA and YSYEKL. The CDR3 DNA reads as TGCGCCAGCAGCCCGACGCCGATATTCGTGGGCTCTGGAAACACCATATATTTT. Its translation is CASSPTPIFVGSGNTIYF.